The 23 T cell receptor beta chains presented below share a single source sample, sequenced in a study of a mutant IDH1 vaccine in newly diagnosed glioma. Time point here: week 23, last vaccination. Each vaccine dose was 300 ug of mutant IDH1 20-mer peptide, with topical imiquimod. The antigens for these receptors are not known. Clones were sequenced by immunoSEQ multiplex PCR, and TCRdb holds only the in-frame ones, with some missing. The sample has approximately 44,000 clones; less than 85% are singletons. The source was PBMCs, collected from a glioma patient whose treatment included an IDH1 peptide vaccine. Receptors originate from a woman between 18 and 29 years old with glioma. Some clones in this sample may be carry-over from other donors' samples.

The rearrangement links TRBV5-6 to TRBJ2-1, with TRBD2 matching 13 bases. After removal of 6 bases from V and 4 bases from J, the junction contained 13 bases not matched to a gene. This CDR3 is built from 18 residues. Germline V gene lookup returns CDR1 SGHDT and CDR2 YYEEEE. This chain's CDR3 is CASTVIGLAGDGYNEQFF. The CDR3 bases are TGTGCCAGCACCGTAATAGGACTAGCGGGAGACGGGTACAATGAGCAGTTCTTC.

This clone was counted once. This chain connects TRBV9 to TRBJ2-7; D possibly corresponds to TRBD2 (6 bases). Trimming took 3 bases from V and 7 from J, leaving 17 bases between them. Germline CDR1 is SGDLS and CDR2 is YYNGEE. The CDR3 is 14 amino acids. The CDR3 DNA sequence: TGTGCCAGCAGCGGCGGAGGGGCGAGTTGGGAGCAGTACTTC. Residues: CASSGGGASWEQYF.

The chain recombines TRBV6-6 with TRBJ1-4, with D possibly TRBD1 on 5 matching bases. CDR3 size: 15 residues. Trimming pared 1 base from V and 8 bases from J, leaving 14 bases between. Germline CDR1 and CDR2: MNHNY and SVGAGI (reference sequence). CDR3: CASSYLRGGGEKLFF. The CDR3 coding sequence is TGTGCCAGCAGTTACTTAAGGGGAGGTGGGGAAAAACTGTTTTTT.

V gene TRBV12-5 combines with J gene TRBJ1-2; tentative D call: TRBD1 (6 bases). V dropped 5 bases and J dropped 6 bases, with 10 bases sitting between them. This CDR3 comprises 12 residues. Per germline, CDR1 LGHNT and CDR2 FRNRAP. CDR3 coding DNA: TGTGCTAGTGGTAACAGGGAAAATGGCTACACCTTC. Its translation: CASGNRENGYTF.

V is TRBV18 and J is TRBJ1-1; 11 positions match TRBD1. The J segment lost 2 bases and the V segment lost 6 bases, leaving 2 bases of the junction unmatched. Looked up from germline, CDR1 is KGHSH and CDR2 is LQKENI. CDR3 size: 14 residues. The CDR3 bases are TGTGCCAGCTCGGACAGGGGGCTAAACACTGAAGCTTTCTTT. As protein: CASSDRGLNTEAFF. The full variable domain, rest sourced from reference TRBV18 and TRBJ1-1, is NAGVMQNPRHLVRRRGQEARLRCSPMKGHSHVYWYRQLPEEGLKFMVYLQKENIIDESGMPKERFSAEFPKEGPSILRIQQVVRGDSAAYFCASSDRGLNTEAFFGQGTRLTVV.

The chain is built from TRBV6-6 and TRBJ2-1; 8 bases line up with TRBD2. This CDR3 region has 14 residues. Germline CDR1 and CDR2: MNHNY and SVGAGI (reference sequence). V was pared by 4 bases and J by 10 bases, with 9 bases of the junction left unmatched. The CDR3 loop reads CASSFGQPSGEQFF. The CDR3 DNA reads TGTGCCAGCAGTTTCGGACAGCCTAGCGGGGAGCAGTTCTTC.

This clone occurred a few times. The chain employs TRBV9 and TRBJ1-4; D perhaps matches TRBD1 (5 bases). Trimming shortened V by 3 bases and J by 0 bases, and 12 bases separated the two germline ends. The CDR3 is 16 amino acids. The V gene's germline CDR1 is SGDLS and CDR2 YYNGEE. In nucleotides, the CDR3 is TGTGCCAGCAGCGAGGGCCCCAGGGCAACTAATGAAAAACTGTTTTTT. This encodes CASSEGPRATNEKLFF.

The CDR3: CASSLQGGSYEQYF. In nucleotides, the CDR3 is TGTGCCAGCAGCTTACAGGGGGGGTCCTACGAGCAGTACTTC. The V and J genes are TRBV7-2 and TRBJ2-7, with D perhaps assigned TRBD1 or TRBD2 (7 bases each). The CDR3 runs 14 residues. The germline V gene encodes CDR1 SGHTA and CDR2 FQGNSA. Deletions cut 2 bases from V and 1 base from J, with 9 bases between.

The chain combines TRBV29-1 with TRBJ2-5, with TRBD1 as a possible D gene (6 bases). CDR3 length equals 12 residues. V was shortened by 5 bases and J by 4 bases, with 11 bases between the two germline ends. Germline loops: CDR1 SQVTM, CDR2 ANQGSEA. The CDR3 spells CSVPQGRETQYF. The CDR3 DNA sequence: TGCAGCGTTCCACAGGGAAGAGAGACCCAGTACTTC.

Regarding this clone: Compared with germline, one end of the junction differs, possibly owing to a read error. V and J are TRBV7-9 and TRBJ2-6, with D maybe TRBD1 (6 bases). The length of the CDR3 is 19 residues. The germline V gene has CDR1 SEHNR and CDR2 FQNEAQ (reference sequence). CDR3 residues: CASTLSDRSLISGANVLTF. The CDR3 coding sequence is TGTGCCAGCACCTTATCGGACAGATCTCTCATCTCTGGGGCCAACGTCCTGACTTTC.

Here the CDR3 reads CASSSTSLEGGASSTDTQYF. CDR3 sequence (DNA): TGTGCCAGCAGCTCAACCAGCCTCGAGGGAGGTGCCTCTAGCACAGATACGCAGTATTTT. The chain employs TRBV11-3 and TRBJ2-3, with D perhaps TRBD2 (6 bases). Germline V gene lookup returns CDR1 SGHNT and CDR2 YENEEA. The CDR3 extends over 20 amino acids. V was shortened by 4 bases and J by 0 bases, with 26 bases between the two germline ends.

The chain has TRBV28 and TRBJ1-1; D is perhaps TRBD1 (5 bases). Germline V lookup: CDR1 MDHEN, CDR2 SYDVKM. The length of the CDR3 is 12 residues. With 4 bases removed from V and 7 bases from J, the gap between germline ends came to 10 bases. The CDR3 reads CASSWGRVEAFF. In DNA, the CDR3 is TGTGCCAGCAGTTGGGGCAGGGTTGAAGCTTTCTTT. The full variable domain, in which reference TRBV28 and TRBJ1-1 provide the parts outside the CDR3, is DVKVTQSSRYLVKRTGEKVFLECVQDMDHENMFWYRQDPGLGLRLIYFSYDVKMKEKGDIPEGYSVSREKKERFSLILESASTNQTSMYLCASSWGRVEAFFGQGTRLTVV.

The rearrangement links TRBV10-1 to TRBJ2-1; 10 positions agree with TRBD2. V was pared by 8 bases and J by 1 base, with 5 bases of the junction left unmatched. This CDR3 comprises 15 residues. Looked up from germline, CDR1 is WNHNN and CDR2 is SYGVQD (reference sequence). This CDR3 reads CASRKLAGSYNEQFF. The DNA of the CDR3 is TGCGCCAGCCGAAAACTAGCGGGGTCCTACAATGAGCAGTTCTTC.

CDR3 nucleotides: TGCAGCGGTGGGGGACAGGGAACAGGTGGCTACACCTTC. Translated: CSGGGQGTGGYTF. This rearrangement joins TRBV29-1 to TRBJ1-2; 9 nucleotides align to TRBD1. Germline V gene data show CDR1 as SQVTM and CDR2 as ANQGSEA. V was pared by 7 bases and J by 7 bases, with 10 bases of the junction left unmatched. CDR3 length: 13 residues.

The chain employs TRBV27 and TRBJ1-1; 8 bases match TRBD1. V shed 6 bases and J 4 bases; nucleotides not matched to a gene: 7. CDR1 is MNHEY and CDR2 is SMNVEV in the germline V gene (reference sequence). This CDR3 contains 14 residues. In nucleotides, the CDR3 is TGTGCCAGCAGCCCCCCCACAGGGGGCACTGAAGCTTTCTTT. Its protein is CASSPPTGGTEAFF.

The rearrangement links TRBV4-3 to TRBJ2-5; TRBD1 agrees at 9 bases. The V and J ends lost 5 bases and 4 bases, in that order; junction bases with no gene match: 11. Germline V CDR1 and CDR2: LGHNA, YSLEER. The CDR3 is 16 residues long. In DNA, the CDR3 is TGCGCCAGCAGCTCTTACCAGGGACAGGGTGGAGAGACCCAGTACTTC. Amino acids: CASSSYQGQGGETQYF.

The chain has TRBV11-2 and TRBJ2-7, with 13 bases aligning to TRBD2. There are 16 residues in the CDR3. V was clipped by 5 bases and J by 2 bases; unmatched bases: 6. The germline CDR1 and CDR2 sequences are SGHAT and FQNNGV. CDR3 sequence: CASSPGLAGEPYEQYF. CDR3 DNA sequence: TGTGCCAGCAGCCCCGGACTAGCGGGAGAGCCCTACGAGCAGTACTTC. Complete variable domain (other parts from reference TRBV11-2 and TRBJ2-7): EAGVAQSPRYKIIEKRQSVAFWCNPISGHATLYWYQQILGQGPKLLIQFQNNGVVDDSQLPKDRFSAERLKGVDSTLKIQPAKLEDSAVYLCASSPGLAGEPYEQYFGPGTRLTVT.

V usage is TRBV28 and J usage is TRBJ2-7; D is tentatively TRBD1 or TRBD2 (5 bases each). The V gene lost 4 bases and the J gene lost 7 bases, with 11 bases spanning the gap. CDR1 and CDR2 (germline): MDHEN, SYDVKM. The CDR3 loop spans 12 amino acids. The CDR3 region is CASSSPWGEQYF. The CDR3 DNA reads as TGTGCCAGCAGTTCCCCGTGGGGGGAGCAGTACTTC.

The chain links TRBV6-5 to TRBJ2-7; D call uncertain. Trimming left V 2 bases short and J 0 bases short, with 8 bases between. The CDR3 consists of 14 residues. Per germline, CDR1 MNHEY and CDR2 SVGAGI. CDR3 protein: CASSYDGFSYEQYF. The CDR3 nucleotides are TGTGCCAGCAGTTACGACGGGTTCTCCTACGAGCAGTACTTC.

CDR3 nucleotides: TGCGCCAGCAGCCAAGAATTCCAGGGGGAGCAGTTCTTC. Translating it yields CASSQEFQGEQFF. This chain joins TRBV4-1 and TRBJ2-1, with D possibly matching TRBD1 (6 bases). V gave up 0 bases and J gave up 10 bases, with 10 bases separating them. Germline V gene lookup returns CDR1 MGHRA and CDR2 YSYEKL. The CDR3 extends over 13 amino acids.

V gene TRBV28 combines with J gene TRBJ1-5, with 8 positions matching TRBD1. The CDR3 is 15 amino acids. Per the germline V gene, CDR1 is MDHEN and CDR2 is SYDVKM. V lost 5 bases, J lost 7 bases, and 10 bases stayed unmatched. In DNA, the CDR3 is TGTGCCAGCAGTCGAAGACAGGGGAGTCTACAGCCCCAGCATTTT. Its protein product is CASSRRQGSLQPQHF. The whole variable domain, filled in from reference TRBV28 and TRBJ1-5, reads DVKVTQSSRYLVKRTGEKVFLECVQDMDHENMFWYRQDPGLGLRLIYFSYDVKMKEKGDIPEGYSVSREKKERFSLILESASTNQTSMYLCASSRRQGSLQPQHFGDGTRLSIL.

The sample holds one count of this clone. This CDR3 reads CAWSVGGGNTIYF. The CDR3 coding sequence is TGTGCCTGGAGTGTGGGGGGGGGAAACACCATATATTTT. The V and J genes are TRBV30 and TRBJ1-3; tentatively, D is TRBD1 (5 bases). Deletions cut 0 bases from V and 4 bases from J, with 7 bases between. Germline CDR1 is GTSNPN and CDR2 is SVGIG (reference sequence). The CDR3 has 13 amino acids. The full variable domain, rest sourced from reference TRBV30 and TRBJ1-3, is SQTIHQWPATLVQPVGSPLSLECTVEGTSNPNLYWYRQAAGRGLQLLFYSVGIGQISSEVPQNLSASRPQDRQFILSSKKLLLSDSGFYLCAWSVGGGNTIYFGEGSWLTVV.

CDR3 protein: CASSSPTGNEQYF. DNA for the CDR3: TGTGCCAGCAGCTCCCCCACTGGGAACGAGCAGTACTTC. The chain combines TRBV5-4 with TRBJ2-7; D not resolved. This CDR3 has 13 amino acids. Germline V gene sequence: CDR1 SGHNT, CDR2 YYREEE (reference sequence). V shed 3 bases and J shed 5 bases, with 12 bases lying between them.